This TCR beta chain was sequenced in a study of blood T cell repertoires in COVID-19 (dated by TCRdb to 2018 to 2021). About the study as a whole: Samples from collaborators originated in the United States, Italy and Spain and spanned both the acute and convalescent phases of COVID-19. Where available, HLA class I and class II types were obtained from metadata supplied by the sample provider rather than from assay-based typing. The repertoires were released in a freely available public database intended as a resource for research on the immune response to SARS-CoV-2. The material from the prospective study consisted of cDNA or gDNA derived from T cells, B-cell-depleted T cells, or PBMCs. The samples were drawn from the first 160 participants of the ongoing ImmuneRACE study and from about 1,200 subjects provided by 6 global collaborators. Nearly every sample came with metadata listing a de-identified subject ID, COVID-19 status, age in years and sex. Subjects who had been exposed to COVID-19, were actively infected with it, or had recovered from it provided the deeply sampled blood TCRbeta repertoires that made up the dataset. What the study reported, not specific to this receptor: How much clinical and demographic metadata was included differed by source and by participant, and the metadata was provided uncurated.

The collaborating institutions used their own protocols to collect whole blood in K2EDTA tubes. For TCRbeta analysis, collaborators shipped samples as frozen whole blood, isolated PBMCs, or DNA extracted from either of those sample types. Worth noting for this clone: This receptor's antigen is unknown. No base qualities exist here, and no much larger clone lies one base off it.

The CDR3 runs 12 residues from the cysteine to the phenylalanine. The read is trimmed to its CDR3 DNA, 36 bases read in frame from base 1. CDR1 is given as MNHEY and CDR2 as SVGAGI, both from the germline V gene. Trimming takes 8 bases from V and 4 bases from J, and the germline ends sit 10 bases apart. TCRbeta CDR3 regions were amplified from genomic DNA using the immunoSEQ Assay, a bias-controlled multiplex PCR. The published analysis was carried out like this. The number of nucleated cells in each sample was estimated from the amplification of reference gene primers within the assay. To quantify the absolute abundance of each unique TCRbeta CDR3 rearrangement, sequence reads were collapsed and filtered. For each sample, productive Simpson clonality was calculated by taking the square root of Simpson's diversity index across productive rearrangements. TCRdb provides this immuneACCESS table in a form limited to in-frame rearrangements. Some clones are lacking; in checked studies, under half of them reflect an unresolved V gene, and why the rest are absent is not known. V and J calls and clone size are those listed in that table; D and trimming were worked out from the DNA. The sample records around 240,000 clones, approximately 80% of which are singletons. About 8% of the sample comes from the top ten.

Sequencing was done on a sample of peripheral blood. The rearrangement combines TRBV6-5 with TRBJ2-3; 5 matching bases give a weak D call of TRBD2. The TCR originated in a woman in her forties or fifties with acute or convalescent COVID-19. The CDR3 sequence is CASGRDSDTQYF. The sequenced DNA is TGTGCCAGCGGACGGGATTCAGATACGCAGTATTTT.